Given below is one T cell receptor beta chain in context. The sample belongs to a study of blood T cell repertoires in COVID-19. Study-level information: Material from acute and convalescent COVID-19 was sourced from the United States, Italy and Spain. PBMCs, B-cell-depleted T cells, or T cells were the source of the cDNA or gDNA that made up the material.

The germline V gene encodes CDR1 MNHNY and CDR2 SVGAGI (reference sequence). V gave up 10 bases and J gave up 7 bases, with 14 bases separating them. The CDR3 contains 11 residues. Original processing methods: Estimated nucleated cell counts came from reference gene primer amplification. TCRdb's copy holds only in-frame clones and misses some; the assay was immunoSEQ multiplex PCR. The V and J calls and clone size are taken from that table; D and trimming were inferred from the DNA. The table records 300,000 to 450,000 clones, roughly four fifths of them present only once. The TCR originated in a human donor with acute or convalescent COVID-19. The donor label of this sample is uncertain. The chain couples TRBV6-6 to TRBJ2-7, with unresolved D. Sequenced sample: peripheral blood. CDR3 protein: CATSVTREQYF. The CDR3 DNA is TGTGCCACCTCAGTTACCCGAGAGCAGTACTTC.